This entry concerns a single T cell receptor beta chain. This CDR3 is built from 17 residues. CDR1 is SGHTA and CDR2 is FQGTGA in the germline V gene. V gave up 2 bases and J gave up 0 bases; unmatched junction bases: 9. This entry comes from a study of cytomegalovirus exposure and HLA in healthy donors. PCR used 60 Vbeta primers and 13 Jbeta primers. The method was immunoSEQ multiplex PCR; TCRdb's version includes in-frame clones alone and lacks a portion of them. Among 150,000 or so clones listed, roughly 80% were seen once. The sample taken for sequencing was PBMCs. The clonotype originates from a male donor in good health and CMV-seronegative. This rearrangement joins TRBV7-3 to TRBJ1-1, with 7 positions matching TRBD1. CDR3 residues: CASSLGAPGQMNTEAFF. CDR3 sequence (DNA): TGTGCCAGCAGCTTAGGAGCACCGGGACAGATGAACACTGAAGCTTTCTTT.